The 25 T cell receptor beta chains reported below all come from one sample, sequenced in a study of early T cells in non-severe SARS-CoV-2 infection. Each CDR3 protein is one row after TCRdb ran MiXCR on the 5' RACE reads. The table lists roughly 97,000 distinct CDR3 sequences, 9.5% to 11% of them singletons. This specimen consisted of whole blood, obtained at baseline. The source of these receptors is an adult who was a healthcare worker with PCR-confirmed SARS-CoV-2 infection or an uninfected control (not recorded which).

J is TRBJ1-1 and V is TRBV11-3, with unresolved D. V was cut by 1 base and J by 7 bases, with 7 bases left in between. CDR3 length: 12 residues. Germline V gives CDR1 SGHNT, CDR2 YENEEA. The CDR3 loop reads CASSLVNGEAFF. CDR3 sequence (DNA): TGTGCCAGCAGCTTAGTCAACGGTGAAGCTTTCTTT.

This clonotype appeared many times. The chain links TRBV27 to TRBJ1-2, with TRBD1 matching over 7 bases. Germline V gene lookup returns CDR1 MNHEY and CDR2 SMNVEV (reference sequence). The trim removed 7 bases at V and 5 bases at J, leaving 7 bases unmatched. The CDR3 sequence is 13 residues long. DNA for the CDR3: TGTGCCAGCATGCCGGAGGGGGCGTATGGCTACACCTTC. Residues: CASMPEGAYGYTF.

This clonotype was found many times. The chain is built from TRBV3-1 and TRBJ2-1, with D unresolved. Trimming pared 1 base from V and 0 bases from J, leaving 7 bases between. The CDR3 sequence is 15 residues long. Germline CDR1 is LGHDT and CDR2 is YNNKEL (reference sequence). CDR3: CASSQGWSSYNEQFF. DNA for the CDR3: TGTGCCAGCAGCCAAGGGTGGAGCTCCTACAATGAGCAGTTCTTC.

Only a few counts were recorded for this clonotype. J is TRBJ1-1 and V is TRBV6-2 or TRBV6-3; no definite D call. The V end lost 6 bases, the J end lost 6 bases, and 14 bases lay between the germline ends. The CDR3 has 13 residues. CDR1 and CDR2 (germline): MNHEY, SVGEGT. CDR3 protein: CASSLFDDAEAFF. The CDR3 DNA reads as TGTGCCAGCAGCCTCTTTGACGACGCTGAAGCTTTCTTT.

The chain employs TRBV3-1 and TRBJ2-3; TRBD1 might be the D (6 bases). CDR3 length equals 15 residues. CDR1 and CDR2 from the germline V gene are LGHDT and YNNKEL (reference sequence). V dropped 3 bases and J dropped 3 bases, with 13 bases sitting between them. The chain's CDR3 is CASSQVSQGTDTQYF. The DNA of the CDR3 is TGTGCCAGCAGCCAGGTCAGTCAGGGGACAGATACGCAGTATTTT.

The rearrangement uses TRBV4-2 and TRBJ2-7; D not resolved. The V end was cut by 0 bases, the J end by 4 bases, with 10 bases between. CDR3 length: 14 residues. The germline V gene has CDR1 LGHNA and CDR2 YNFKEQ. CDR3 residues: CASSQEDSGYEQYF. The DNA of the CDR3 is TGTGCCAGCAGCCAAGAAGATTCCGGTTACGAGCAGTACTTC.

This clonotype has a handful of counts. The V gene is TRBV3-1, the J gene TRBJ2-1, with TRBD2 matching 9 bases. The CDR3 covers 19 residues. Germline CDR1 reads LGHDT; CDR2 reads YNNKEL (reference sequence). V shed 2 bases, J shed 0 bases, and the junction held 11 bases outside the gene matches. The CDR3 is CASSQRSGGRVSSYNEQFF. The DNA for the CDR3 is TGTGCCAGCAGCCAACGTAGCGGGGGAAGGGTGAGCTCCTACAATGAGCAGTTCTTC.

At least ten counts were recorded for this clonotype. This chain joins TRBV7-9 and TRBJ1-1; D is unresolved. This CDR3 comprises 13 residues. In germline, CDR1 is SEHNR, CDR2 FQNEAQ (reference sequence). With 5 bases removed from V and 8 bases from J, the gap between germline ends came to 15 bases. The CDR3 spells CASSVDTTQEAFF. The CDR3 nucleotides read TGTGCCAGCAGCGTCGACACCACCCAAGAAGCTTTCTTT.

This clonotype was seen at least ten times. The chain couples TRBV27 to TRBJ2-7; 9 bases are a match to TRBD2. This CDR3 spans 14 amino acids. The trim removed 9 bases at V and 3 bases at J, leaving 9 bases unmatched. The V gene's germline CDR1 is MNHEY and CDR2 SMNVEV (reference sequence). CDR3: CASRGSGGRYEQYF. DNA of the CDR3: TGTGCCAGTCGGGGTAGCGGGGGACGCTACGAGCAGTACTTC.

The chain is built from TRBV6-1 and TRBJ2-4; D uncertain. Looked up from germline, CDR1 is MNHNS and CDR2 is SASEGT. With 2 bases removed from V and 9 bases from J, the gap between germline ends came to 11 bases. The CDR3 length is 13 residues. The CDR3 here is CASSEWGSSIQYF. CDR3 DNA sequence: TGTGCCAGCAGTGAATGGGGTAGTAGCATTCAGTACTTC.

This clonotype was recorded many times. The J gene is TRBJ1-5, the V gene TRBV6-1; no clear D. Germline loops: CDR1 MNHNS, CDR2 SASEGT. The V end lost 3 bases, the J end lost 4 bases, and 4 bases lay between the germline ends. The CDR3 length is 12 residues. The CDR3 loop is CASSDGNQPQHF. As DNA, the CDR3 is TGTGCCAGCAGTGATGGGAATCAGCCCCAGCATTTT.

A few counts support this clonotype. V and J are TRBV10-3 and TRBJ2-3; 8 bases map to TRBD2. Germline V gene data show CDR1 as ENHRY and CDR2 as SYGVKD. V dropped 3 bases and J dropped 3; count of bases not matched to a gene: 5. The CDR3 extends over 15 amino acids. The CDR3: CAISDIAGRTDTQYF. The CDR3 DNA follows: TGTGCCATCAGTGACATAGCGGGGAGAACAGATACGCAGTATTTT.

This clonotype was seen only a few times. The CDR3 loop is CASSRGHQETQYF. The CDR3 bases are TGTGCCAGCAGCCGGGGCCACCAAGAGACCCAGTACTTC. The chain recombines TRBV11-2 with TRBJ2-5; the D call may be TRBD1 or TRBD2 (5 bases each). V was shortened by 5 bases and J by 0 bases, with 7 bases between the two germline ends. This CDR3 region has 13 residues. Looked up from germline, CDR1 is SGHAT and CDR2 is FQNNGV.

This clonotype showed up just a few times. The chain recombines TRBV7-8 with TRBJ2-7; D remains ambiguous. CDR1 is SGHVS, CDR2 FQNEAQ, per germline. CDR3 size: 12 residues. V was shortened by 1 base and J by 4 bases, with 5 bases between the two germline ends. The CDR3 nucleotides read TGTGCCAGCAGCTTAGTCAAATACGAGCAGTACTTC. This gives the protein CASSLVKYEQYF.

This clonotype came up a few times. At one end the junction does not follow the germline gene, possibly because of a read error. The rearrangement joins TRBV6-1 to TRBJ2-7; TRBD1 matches at 7 bases. Germline-derived CDR1 and CDR2 are MNHNS and SASEGT. This CDR3 spans 11 amino acids. CDR3 amino acids: CASGPDRVGFF. The CDR3 DNA sequence: TGTGCCAGCGGGCCAGACAGGGTGGGGTTCTTC.

This clonotype was seen just once. The chain combines TRBV2 with TRBJ1-2, with D unclear. Trimming cost V 6 bases and J 2 bases, with 13 bases left between them. CDR1 is SNHLY and CDR2 is FYNNEI in the germline V gene. The CDR3 length is 14 residues. CDR3 DNA: TGTGCCAGCAGCAACGGCCCCGAGAACTATGGCTACACCTTC. Protein sequence: CASSNGPENYGYTF.

This clonotype was recorded a few times. The chain recombines TRBV10-3 with TRBJ2-5; TRBD1 aligns across 10 bases. Per the germline V gene, CDR1 is ENHRY and CDR2 is SYGVKD. Trimming at V came to 0 bases and at J to 2 bases, leaving 6 bases not matched to a gene. This CDR3 comprises 17 residues. CDR3 DNA: TGTGCCATCAGTGAGTCGACCGGACAGGGGGTACAAGAGACCCAGTACTTC. This gives the protein CAISESTGQGVQETQYF.

The chain employs TRBV20-1 and TRBJ2-3; D call uncertain. Trimming stripped 6 bases from V and 6 bases from J, with 10 bases between. The germline CDR1 and CDR2 sequences are DFQATT and SNEGSKA (reference sequence). The CDR3 sequence is 11 residues long. CDR3 sequence reads: CSAEFLDTQYF. DNA of the CDR3: TGCAGTGCCGAATTCCTGGATACGCAGTATTTT.

This clonotype was counted only a few times. The DNA of the CDR3 is TGCAGCGTTGTAGCCCCCCTCCGGAGCACTGAAGCTTTCTTT. Translation gives CSVVAPLRSTEAFF. V is TRBV29-1 and J is TRBJ1-1; D remains ambiguous. The CDR3 covers 14 residues. Germline CDR1 SQVTM, CDR2 ANQGSEA. Trimming left V 4 bases short and J 4 bases short, with 16 bases between.

This clonotype was seen only a few times. The limits of the CDR3 on the DNA are not certain, so only TCRdb's listed CDR3 is given. The CDR3 protein is CASSKVGFGNTIYF. The rearrangement uses TRBV21-1 and TRBJ1-3. TRBV21-1 counts as a pseudogene. The CDR3 spans 14 amino acids, including both terminal residues.

This chain joins TRBV12-2 and TRBJ2-1; the table's D gene call, TRBD1, was not cross checked with the DNA. TRBV12-2 is a pseudogene segment. The CDR3 runs to 21 residues. The CDR3, as DNA: TGTGCAAGTCGCTTAGGTCCTTATGGTGTGTTCCGGGGGATCCCCTACAATGAGCAGTTCTTC. It codes for CASRLGPYGVFRGIPYNEQFF.

The rearrangement joins TRBV12-3 or TRBV12-4 to TRBJ2-1, with D possibly TRBD1 on 5 matching bases. With 1 base removed from V and 7 bases from J, the gap between germline ends came to 11 bases. There are 14 residues in the CDR3. CDR3 nucleotides: TGTGCCAGCAGTTTAGGGACGACAGAGAATGAGCAGTTCTTC. Amino acid sequence: CASSLGTTENEQFF.

This chain joins TRBV20-1 and TRBJ2-2, with 10 positions matching TRBD2. The CDR3 has 13 residues. The V gene end was trimmed by 1 base and the J gene end by 9 bases; junction bases not matched to a gene: 2. Germline V gene data show CDR1 as DFQATT and CDR2 as SNEGSKA (reference sequence). The CDR3 here is CSARASGSRELFF. CDR3 DNA sequence: TGCAGTGCTAGAGCTAGCGGGAGCCGGGAGCTGTTTTTT.

As DNA, the CDR3 is TGTGCCAGTAGTATAAAGGACAGCACAGATACGCAGTATTTT. It encodes CASSIKDSTDTQYF. The rearrangement joins TRBV19 to TRBJ2-3, with D hard to call. The CDR3 has 14 amino acids. Between the trimmed V and J ends, which lost 2 bases and 0 bases, there was a span of 6 bases. From germline, CDR1 is LNHDA and CDR2 SQIVND (reference sequence).

V is TRBV2 and J is TRBJ2-7; D uncertain. The CDR3 totals 11 residues. Germline V gene data show CDR1 as SNHLY and CDR2 as FYNNEI. Trimming took 7 bases from V and 3 from J, leaving 7 bases between them. The CDR3 DNA reads as TGTGCCAGCAAATCAGACTACGAGCAGTACTTC. This gives the protein CASKSDYEQYF.